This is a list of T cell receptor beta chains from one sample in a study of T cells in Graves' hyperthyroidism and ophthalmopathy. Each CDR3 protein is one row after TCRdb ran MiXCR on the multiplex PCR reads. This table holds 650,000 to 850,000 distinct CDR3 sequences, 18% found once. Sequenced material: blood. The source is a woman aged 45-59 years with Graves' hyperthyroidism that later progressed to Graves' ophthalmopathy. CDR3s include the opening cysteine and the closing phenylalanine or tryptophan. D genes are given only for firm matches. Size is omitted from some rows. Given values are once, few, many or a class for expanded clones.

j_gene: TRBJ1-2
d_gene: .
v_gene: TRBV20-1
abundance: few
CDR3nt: TGCAGTGCTGCGATGGGGGGACGTGATGGCTACACCTTC
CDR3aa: CSAAMGGRDGYTF

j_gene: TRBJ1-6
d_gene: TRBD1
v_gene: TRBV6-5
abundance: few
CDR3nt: TGTGCCAGCAGCTTAGGACAGGACGCACCCCTCCACTTT
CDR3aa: CASSLGQDAPLHF

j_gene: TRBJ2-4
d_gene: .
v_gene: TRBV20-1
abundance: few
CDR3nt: TGCAGTGCTAGTCGGGGGGCAGCCAAAAACATTCAGTACTTC
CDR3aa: CSASRGAAKNIQYF

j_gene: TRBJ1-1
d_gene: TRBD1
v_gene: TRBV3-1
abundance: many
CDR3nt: TGTGCCAGCAGCCAAACATGGGGACAGAGAAGGGAGGTCAGTGAAGCTTTCTTT
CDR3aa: CASSQTWGQRREVSEAFF

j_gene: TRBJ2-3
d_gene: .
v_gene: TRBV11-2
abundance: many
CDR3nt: TGTGCCAGCGCCGCAACGCGGATTAGCACAGATACGCAGTATTTT
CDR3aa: CASAATRISTDTQYF

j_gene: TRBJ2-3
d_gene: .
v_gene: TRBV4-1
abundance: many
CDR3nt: TGCGCCAGCAGCCAAGGGGACCGCGCGGATACGCAGTATTTT
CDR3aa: CASSQGDRADTQYF

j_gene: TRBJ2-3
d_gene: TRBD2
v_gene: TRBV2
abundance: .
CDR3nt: TGTGCCAGCGGAGATTTGACTAGCGGGGGGAGGAACACAGATACGCAGTACTTT
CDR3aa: CASGDLTSGGRNTDTQYF

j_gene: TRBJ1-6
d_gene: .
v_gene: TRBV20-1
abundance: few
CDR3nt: TGCAGTGCTGTGACAGGCGTTAATTCACCCCTCCACTTT
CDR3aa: CSAVTGVNSPLHF

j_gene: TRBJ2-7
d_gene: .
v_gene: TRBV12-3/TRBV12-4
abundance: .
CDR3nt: TGTGCCAGCAGTTTTGGGGAGGTCCACGAGCAGTACTTC
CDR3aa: CASSFGEVHEQYF

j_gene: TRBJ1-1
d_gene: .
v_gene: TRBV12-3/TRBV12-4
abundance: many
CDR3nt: TGTGCCAGCATTCGAGGGGGGAACACTGAAGCTTTCTTT
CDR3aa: CASIRGGNTEAFF

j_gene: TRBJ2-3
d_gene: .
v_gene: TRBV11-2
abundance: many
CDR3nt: TGTGCCAGCAGCTCCCCAGACCGCCGATCTACAGATACGCAGTATTTT
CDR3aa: CASSSPDRRSTDTQYF

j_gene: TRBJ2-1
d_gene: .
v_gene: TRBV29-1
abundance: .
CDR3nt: TGCAGCGTTAACAGGGTGAATGAGCAGTTCTTC
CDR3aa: CSVNRVNEQFF

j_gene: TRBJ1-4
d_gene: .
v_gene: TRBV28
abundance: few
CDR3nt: TGTGCCAGCAGTCCCGGATACGGGACTCAAGCCGAAAAACTGTTTTTT
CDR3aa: CASSPGYGTQAEKLFF

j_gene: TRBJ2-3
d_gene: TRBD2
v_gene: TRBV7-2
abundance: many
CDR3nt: TGTGCCAGCAGCTTACAAAGCGGGAGTAGCACAGATACGCAGTATTTT
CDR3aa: CASSLQSGSSTDTQYF

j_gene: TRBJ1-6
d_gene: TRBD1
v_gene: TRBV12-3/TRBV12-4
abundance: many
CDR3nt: TGTGCCAGCAGTCGACAGGGAGGAAGCTCACCCCTCCACTTT
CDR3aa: CASSRQGGSSPLHF

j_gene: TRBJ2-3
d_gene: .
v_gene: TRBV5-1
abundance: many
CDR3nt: TGCGCCAGCAGTGGGTTTCCCACAGATACGCAGTATTTT
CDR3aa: CASSGFPTDTQYF

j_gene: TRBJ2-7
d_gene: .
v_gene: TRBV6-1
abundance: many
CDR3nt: TGTGCCGGACGGTTGAGGACAAGCTCCTACGAGCAGTACTTC
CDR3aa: CAGRLRTSSYEQYF

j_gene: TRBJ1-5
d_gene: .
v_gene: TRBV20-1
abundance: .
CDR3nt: TGCAGTGCTACTACAGGGCCTTATAGCAATCAGCCCCAGCATTTT
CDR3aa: CSATTGPYSNQPQHF

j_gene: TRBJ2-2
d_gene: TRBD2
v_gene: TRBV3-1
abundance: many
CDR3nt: TGTGCCAGCAGCCCCCGACTAGCGGGGGAGAACGGGGAGCTGTTTTTT
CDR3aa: CASSPRLAGENGELFF

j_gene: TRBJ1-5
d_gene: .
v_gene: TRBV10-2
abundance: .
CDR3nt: TGCGCCAGCAGTGAGGATCGGGGCAGTCAGCCCCAGCATTTT
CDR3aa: CASSEDRGSQPQHF

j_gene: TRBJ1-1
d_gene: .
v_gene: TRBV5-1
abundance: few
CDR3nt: TGCGCCAGCAGCTTGGCCTGGGAGGGGAACACCGAAGCTTTCTTT
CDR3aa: CASSLAWEGNTEAFF

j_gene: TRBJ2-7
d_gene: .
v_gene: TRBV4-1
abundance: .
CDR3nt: TGCGCCAGCAGCCGAGTGAGAGCGGATGGACCCTACGAGCAGTACTTC
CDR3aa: CASSRVRADGPYEQYF

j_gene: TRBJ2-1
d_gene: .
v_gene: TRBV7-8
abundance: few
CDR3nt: TGTGCCAGCAGCTTGCCCGAGAGCTCCTACAATGAGCAGTTCTTC
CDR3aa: CASSLPESSYNEQFF

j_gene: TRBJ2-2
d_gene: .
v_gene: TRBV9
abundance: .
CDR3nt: TGTGCCAGCAGCCCCTCCGAAGGGGTCCCATGGGCCGGGGAGCTGTTTTTT
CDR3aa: CASSPSEGVPWAGELFF

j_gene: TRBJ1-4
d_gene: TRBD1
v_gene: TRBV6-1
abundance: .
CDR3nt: TGTGCCACCAGACAGGGGAGAAATGAAAAACTGTTTTTT
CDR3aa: CATRQGRNEKLFF

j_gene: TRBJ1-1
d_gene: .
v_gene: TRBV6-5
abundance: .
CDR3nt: TGTGCCAGCAGTTACTCAATCGGACAGACTACTGAAGCTTTCTTT
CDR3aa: CASSYSIGQTTEAFF

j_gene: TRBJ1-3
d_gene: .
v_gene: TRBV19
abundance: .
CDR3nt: TGTGCCAGTAGTACAACGAGGACGGCGAGCTCTGGAAACACCATATATTTT
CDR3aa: CASSTTRTASSGNTIYF

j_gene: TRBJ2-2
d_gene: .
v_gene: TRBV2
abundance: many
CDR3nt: TGTGCCAGCAGTGAACGGCCCCCTCGCGCCGGGGAGCTGTTTTTT
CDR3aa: CASSERPPRAGELFF

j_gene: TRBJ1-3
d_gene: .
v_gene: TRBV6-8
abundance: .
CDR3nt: TGTGCCAGCACCGGGGGATACTCTGGAAACACCATATATTTT
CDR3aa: CASTGGYSGNTIYF

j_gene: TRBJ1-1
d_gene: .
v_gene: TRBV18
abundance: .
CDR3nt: TGTGCCAGCTCACAGGTCTTTGGGTCCACTGAAGCTTTCTTT
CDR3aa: CASSQVFGSTEAFF

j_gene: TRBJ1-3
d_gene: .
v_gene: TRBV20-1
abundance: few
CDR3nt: TGCAGTGCGAGCAGTAGGGGCGGAAACACCATATATTTT
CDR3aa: CSASSRGGNTIYF

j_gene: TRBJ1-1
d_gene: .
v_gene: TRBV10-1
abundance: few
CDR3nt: TGCGCCAGCAGTGTCGGAGGGAGCACTTTCTTT
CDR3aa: CASSVGGSTFF

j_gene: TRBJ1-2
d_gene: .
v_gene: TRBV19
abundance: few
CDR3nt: TGTGCCAGTAGCTTACAGAAAAACTATGGCTACACCTTC
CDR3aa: CASSLQKNYGYTF

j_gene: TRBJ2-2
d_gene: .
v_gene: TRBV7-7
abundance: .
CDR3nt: TGTGCTAGCAGCATCGCTCAGGGCCACGGGGAGCCGTTTTTT
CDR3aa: CASSIAQGHGEPFF

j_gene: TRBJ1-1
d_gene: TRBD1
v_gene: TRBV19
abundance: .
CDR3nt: TGTGCCAGTAGTATCACACAGGGGGGTGAAGCTTTCTTT
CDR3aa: CASSITQGGEAFF

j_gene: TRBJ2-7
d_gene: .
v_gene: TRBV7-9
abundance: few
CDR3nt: TGTGCCAGCAGCCATGAATCGTGGGGAAGGTCCTACGAGCAGTACTTC
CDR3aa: CASSHESWGRSYEQYF

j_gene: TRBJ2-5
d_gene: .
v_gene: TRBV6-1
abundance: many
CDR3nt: TGTGCCAGCAGTGAGGGGAACGGGGGCCTGGAGGGGACCCAGTACTTC
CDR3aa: CASSEGNGGLEGTQYF

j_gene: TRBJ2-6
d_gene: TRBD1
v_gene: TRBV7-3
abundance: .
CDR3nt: TGTGCCAGCAGCGATACCCGGGACAGGAGCTCTGGGGCCAACGTCCTGACTTTC
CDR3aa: CASSDTRDRSSGANVLTF

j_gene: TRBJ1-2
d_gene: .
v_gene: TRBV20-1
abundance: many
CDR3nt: TGCAGTGCTAGGACTATGGGGGGCGCACCGTCAAATGGCTACACCTTC
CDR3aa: CSARTMGGAPSNGYTF

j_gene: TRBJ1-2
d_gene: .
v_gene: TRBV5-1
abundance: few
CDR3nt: TGCGCCAGCAGCTTGGCCGGAGGGAGCAGTGGCTACACCTTC
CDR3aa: CASSLAGGSSGYTF

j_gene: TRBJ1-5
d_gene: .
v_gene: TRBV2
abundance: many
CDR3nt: TGTGCCAGCGCCGGGGTCGCGGGACAGCCCCAGCATTTT
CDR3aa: CASAGVAGQPQHF

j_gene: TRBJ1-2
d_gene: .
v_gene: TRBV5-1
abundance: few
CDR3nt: TGCGCCAGCAGCTTGGAGGGACATCCCAACTATGGCTACACCTTC
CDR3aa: CASSLEGHPNYGYTF

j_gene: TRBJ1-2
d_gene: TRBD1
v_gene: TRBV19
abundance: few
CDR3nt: TGTGCCAGTAGTATAGGGGGACAGAACTATGGCTACACCTTC
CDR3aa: CASSIGGQNYGYTF

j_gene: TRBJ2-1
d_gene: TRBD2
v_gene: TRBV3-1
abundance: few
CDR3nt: TGTGCCAGCAGCCGGCGTTCGCATACCGGACTAGCGATTACTAATGAGCAGTTCTTC
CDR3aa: CASSRRSHTGLAITNEQFF

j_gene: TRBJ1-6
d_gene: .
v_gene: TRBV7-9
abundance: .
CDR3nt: TGTGCCAGCAGCAAAGAGCTACAGGGTCTGATCACCTATAATTCACCCCTCCACTTT
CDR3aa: CASSKELQGLITYNSPLHF

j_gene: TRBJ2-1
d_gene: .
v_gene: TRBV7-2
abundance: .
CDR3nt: TGTGCCAGCAGCTTAGCATGGGAAAGGATCTACAATGAGCAGTTCTTC
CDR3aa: CASSLAWERIYNEQFF

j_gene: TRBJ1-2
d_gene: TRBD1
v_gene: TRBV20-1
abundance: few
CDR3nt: TGCAGTGCGTCCGGGACAGACTATGGCTACACCTTC
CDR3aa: CSASGTDYGYTF